A single sample gave rise to the 21 T cell receptor beta chains below, sequenced in a study of identical twins (dated by TCRdb to 2016 to 2017). The library was generated by 5' RACE. Sequenced on an Illumina HiSeq 2000. TCRdb cleaned the public reads at Q25 with fastp, built clones with MiXCR and kept in-frame beta chains. Each CDR3 protein gets just one entry, which takes the most common genes and DNA from the rows behind it. The sample data list just over 450,000 distinct CDR3 sequences, and around 14% of these were observed just once. The top ten clones comprise approximately 0.52% of the sample. This same sample was also taken into another study, of yellow fever vaccine responses in identical twins.

The source material was CD4+ T cells sorted from blood. All receptors come from a woman in her late teens or twenties in good health.

The table lists this clonotype with a few counts. The chain uses TRBV12-3 or TRBV12-4 and TRBJ2-1; 8 nucleotides align to TRBD1. The V segment lost 2 bases and the J segment 4 bases; nucleotides outside the gene matches: 7. CDR3 size: 16 residues. CDR3 region: CASSLPSGQGYNEQFF. DNA of the CDR3: TGTGCCAGCAGTTTACCGAGCGGACAGGGTTACAATGAGCAGTTCTTC.

The table lists this clonotype with a few counts. V and J are TRBV10-3 and TRBJ2-7, with D perhaps matching TRBD2 (5 bases). The CDR3 has 15 residues. Looked up from germline, CDR1 is ENHRY and CDR2 is SYGVKD. Trimming removed 4 bases from V and 0 bases from J, with 13 bases in between. The CDR3 coding sequence is TGTGCCATCAGTGTAGGGCGGGTCAGCTCCTACGAGCAGTACTTC. This gives the protein CAISVGRVSSYEQYF.

This clonotype was picked up a small number of times. The V gene is TRBV15, the J gene TRBJ1-1; D gene unclear. Germline V CDR1 and CDR2: LNHNV, YYDKDF (reference sequence). V was shortened by 0 bases and J by 11 bases, with 10 bases between the two germline ends. This CDR3 contains 12 residues. The CDR3 loop reads CATSRDRTQAFF. CDR3 nucleotides: TGTGCCACCAGCAGAGATCGGACTCAGGCTTTCTTT.

There are many counts of this clonotype. The chain links TRBV11-2 to TRBJ2-1, with D possibly being TRBD2 (5 bases). The germline V and J ends were trimmed by 5 bases and 0 bases, with 11 bases remaining between them. From germline, CDR1 is SGHAT and CDR2 FQNNGV. The CDR3 sequence is 15 residues long. CDR3 residues: CASSRLGLSYNEQFF. As DNA, the CDR3 is TGTGCCAGCAGCCGCCTAGGACTCTCCTACAATGAGCAGTTCTTC.

This clonotype has just a few counts. The chain couples TRBV4-3 to TRBJ2-3; D is tentatively TRBD1 or TRBD2 (6 bases each). The CDR3 sequence is 15 residues long. Trimming pared 0 bases from V and 4 bases from J, leaving 11 bases between. The V gene's germline CDR1 is LGHNA and CDR2 YSLEER. CDR3 sequence reads: CASSQEVGGPDTQYF. The DNA of the CDR3 is TGCGCCAGCAGCCAAGAGGTGGGGGGCCCAGATACGCAGTATTTT.

The V call is TRBV29-1, the J call TRBJ2-5; 9 nucleotides agree with TRBD1. The CDR3 extends over 12 amino acids. CDR1 is SQVTM, CDR2 ANQGSEA, per germline. With V trimmed by 7 bases and J by 4 bases, 4 bases remained unmatched. In nucleotides, the CDR3 is TGCAGCGCATACAGGGGGCTAGAGACCCAGTACTTC. Residues: CSAYRGLETQYF.

This clonotype was counted only a few times. V is TRBV2 and J is TRBJ2-1; D is ambiguous. V shed 2 bases and J shed 14 bases, with 13 bases lying between them. This CDR3 is built from 12 residues. The germline CDR1 and CDR2 sequences are SNHLY and FYNNEI. CDR3 sequence: CASSENANPEFF. The DNA for the CDR3 is TGTGCCAGCAGTGAAAACGCCAATCCTGAGTTCTTC.

The rearrangement links TRBV11-2 to TRBJ2-4, with TRBD2 identical over 10 bases. V lost 4 bases to trimming and J lost 0 bases; unmatched junction nucleotides: 9. The CDR3 is made up of 18 amino acids. CDR1 and CDR2 from the germline V gene are SGHAT and FQNNGV. CDR3 residues: CASSWPSGSPLAKNIQYF. The CDR3 nucleotides read TGTGCCAGCAGCTGGCCTAGCGGGAGCCCTCTAGCCAAAAACATTCAGTACTTC.

This clonotype occurred a few times. The rearrangement links TRBV24-1 to TRBJ2-3; either TRBD1 or TRBD2 may supply D (5 bases each). The CDR3 length is 17 residues. The germline CDR1 and CDR2 sequences are KGHDR and SFDVKD. V was pared by 1 base and J by 0 bases, with 13 bases between. This CDR3 is CATSDLGTTSSTDTQYF. CDR3 sequence (DNA): TGTGCCACCAGTGATTTAGGGACGACAAGTAGCACAGATACGCAGTATTTT.

V and J are TRBV7-9 and TRBJ1-4, with D unresolved. Trimming stripped 3 bases from V and 0 bases from J, with 11 bases between. CDR3 size: 16 residues. In germline, CDR1 is SEHNR, CDR2 FQNEAQ (reference sequence). CDR3 sequence: CASSFLVDTTNEKLFF. The CDR3 DNA reads TGTGCCAGCAGCTTTCTCGTTGACACAACTAATGAAAAACTGTTTTTT.

The J gene is TRBJ2-2, the V gene TRBV2, with TRBD1 as a possible D gene (5 bases). Per germline, CDR1 SNHLY and CDR2 FYNNEI. The CDR3 runs 13 residues. Trimming shortened V by 7 bases and J by 5 bases, and 11 bases separated the two germline ends. In DNA form, the CDR3 reads TGTGCCAGCACAAAGTCAGGGACCGGGGAGCTGTTTTTT. It is translated as CASTKSGTGELFF. The full variable domain, with the rest looked up from reference TRBV2 and TRBJ2-2, is EPEVTQTPSHQVTQMGQEVILRCVPISNHLYFYWYRQILGQKVEFLVSFYNNEISEKSEIFDDQFSVERPDGSNFTLKIRSTKLEDSAMYFCASTKSGTGELFFGEGSRLTVL.

The chain joins TRBV7-2 to TRBJ2-7, with a tentative D call TRBD2 (5 bases). Germline V gives CDR1 SGHTA, CDR2 FQGNSA. The CDR3 loop spans 14 amino acids. Deletions cut 1 base from V and 2 bases from J, with 9 bases between. DNA for the CDR3: TGTGCCAGCAGCTTAGATAGAGCGGCCTACGAGCAGTACTTC. Residues: CASSLDRAAYEQYF.

This clonotype was picked up a small number of times. The rearrangement uses TRBV13 and TRBJ2-1, with D tentatively TRBD2 (6 bases). Germline loops: CDR1 PRHDT, CDR2 FYEKMQ (reference sequence). Trimming removed 3 bases from V and 0 bases from J, with 9 bases in between. The CDR3 loop spans 15 amino acids. The CDR3: CASSFRDFSYNEQFF. The CDR3 nucleotides read TGTGCCAGCAGCTTCAGGGACTTCTCCTACAATGAGCAGTTCTTC.

This clonotype was observed a handful of times. The CDR3 region has the DNA TGTGCCAGCAGTTACTTTCCCTCAGGGCCTAATTACAATGAGCAGTTCTTC. Translated: CASSYFPSGPNYNEQFF. J is TRBJ2-1 and V is TRBV6-2 or TRBV6-3; possible D gene TRBD1, 5 bases. This CDR3 is built from 17 residues. The V and J ends lost 1 base and 4 bases respectively, with 17 bases between them. The V gene's germline CDR1 is MNHEY and CDR2 SVGEGT.

The chain recombines TRBV27 with TRBJ1-1, with D hard to call. Germline V lookup: CDR1 MNHEY, CDR2 SMNVEV (reference sequence). This CDR3 has 15 amino acids. V was trimmed by 0 bases and J by 5 bases, leaving 13 bases between them. Here the CDR3 reads CASSLSGGVLTEAFF. DNA for the CDR3: TGTGCCAGCAGTTTATCTGGCGGAGTTCTGACTGAAGCTTTCTTT.

This clonotype turned up a few times. CDR3 loop: CASRILAQRSYEQYF. The CDR3 DNA is TGTGCCAGCAGGATACTAGCGCAACGCTCCTACGAGCAGTACTTC. The chain has TRBV2 and TRBJ2-7; 7 positions match TRBD2. CDR3 length equals 15 residues. V dropped 6 bases and J dropped 0; count of bases not matched to a gene: 8. The germline gives CDR1 SNHLY, CDR2 FYNNEI. Full variable domain (missing parts from reference TRBV2 and TRBJ2-7): EPEVTQTPSHQVTQMGQEVILRCVPISNHLYFYWYRQILGQKVEFLVSFYNNEISEKSEIFDDQFSVERPDGSNFTLKIRSTKLEDSAMYFCASRILAQRSYEQYFGPGTRLTVT.

This clonotype has more than one count but fewer than ten. V usage is TRBV24-1 and J usage is TRBJ2-2, with no clear D. The CDR3 runs 15 residues. The V end was cut by 0 bases, the J end by 5 bases, with 9 bases between. In germline, CDR1 is KGHDR, CDR2 SFDVKD. CDR3 coding DNA: TGTGCCACCAGTGATTTGTCTTACCGTACCGGGGAGCTGTTTTTT. Protein sequence: CATSDLSYRTGELFF.

This clonotype was found once. The genes are TRBV2 and TRBJ2-2; 9 bases are a match to TRBD1. V shed 10 bases and J 1 base; nucleotides not matched to a gene: 4. The CDR3 sequence is 14 residues long. Germline CDR1 is SNHLY and CDR2 is FYNNEI. CDR3 nucleotides: TGTGCCACTGACAGGGGGGTGAACACCGGGGAGCTGTTTTTT. Its protein product is CATDRGVNTGELFF.

This clonotype was seen a few times. The rearrangement uses TRBV12-3 or TRBV12-4 and TRBJ1-4; D might be TRBD1 (5 bases). The CDR3 runs to 13 residues. Trimming cost V 2 bases and J 8 bases, with 9 bases left between them. The CDR3 DNA reads as TGTGCCAGCAGTTTACGGGGGAGCGAAAAACTGTTTTTT. This gives the protein CASSLRGSEKLFF.

This clonotype was seen a handful of times. The chain recombines TRBV7-2 with TRBJ1-6; 9 bases align to TRBD1. The CDR3 is 15 amino acids. J was trimmed by 10 bases and V by 5 bases; bases with no gene match: 9. CDR1 and CDR2 from the germline V gene are SGHTA and FQGNSA. The CDR3 here is CASSRGQGWGSPLHF. CDR3 DNA sequence: TGTGCCAGCAGCAGAGGACAGGGGTGGGGATCACCCCTCCACTTT. Full variable domain (missing parts from reference TRBV7-2 and TRBJ1-6): GAGVSQSPSNKVTEKGKDVELRCDPISGHTALYWYRQSLGQGLEFLIYFQGNSAPDKSGLPSDRFSAERTGGSVSTLTIQRTQQEDSAVYLCASSRGQGWGSPLHFGNGTRLTVT.

The chain couples TRBV28 to TRBJ1-2; a weak D match, TRBD1 (5 bases). Per germline, CDR1 MDHEN and CDR2 SYDVKM. This CDR3 is built from 9 residues. V was cut by 11 bases and J by 6 bases, with 7 bases left in between. The CDR3 loop is CAWGDGYTF. The CDR3 coding sequence is TGTGCCTGGGGGGATGGCTACACCTTC.